This T cell receptor (beta chain) was found in a study of CD8+ T cells in alopecia areata. Study context: In an open-label trial, patients got 5 to 10 mg tofacitinib twice daily.

In each case, RNA was isolated and then reverse transcribed into cDNA as the sequencing template. Method: immunoSEQ multiplex PCR; TCRdb's copy keeps in-frame clones and lacks some. Of about 160,000 clones in the sample, over 70% were seen once. The CDR3 spans 16 residues. Germline values: CDR1 SQVTM, CDR2 ANQGSEA. V dropped 1 base and J dropped 2; count of bases not matched to a gene: 11. In regard to this clone: Its antigen is still unknown.

Points from the study as a whole: Greater clonality was observed in lesional scalp samples, especially alopecia totalis/universalis, versus normal scalp.

The chain employs TRBV29-1 and TRBJ2-7; 7 positions agree with TRBD2. The starting material was CD8+ T cells sorted from blood, obtained at week 0. The TCR originated in a human donor with alopecia areata. CDR3 bases: TGCAGCGTTGAAGTACGGGCCCGGGGGGTAACCTACGAGCAGTACTTC. It specifies CSVEVRARGVTYEQYF.